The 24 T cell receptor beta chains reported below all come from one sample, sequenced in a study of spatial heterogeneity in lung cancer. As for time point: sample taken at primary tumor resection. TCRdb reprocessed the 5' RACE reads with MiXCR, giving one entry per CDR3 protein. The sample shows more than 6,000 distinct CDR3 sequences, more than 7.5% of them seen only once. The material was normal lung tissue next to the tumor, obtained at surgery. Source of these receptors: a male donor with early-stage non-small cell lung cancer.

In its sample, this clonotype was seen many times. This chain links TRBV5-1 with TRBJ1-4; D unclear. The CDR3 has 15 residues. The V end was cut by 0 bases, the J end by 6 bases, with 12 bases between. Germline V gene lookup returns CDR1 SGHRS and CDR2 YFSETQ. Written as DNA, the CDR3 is TGCGCCAGCAGCTTGGCCCCCACAGCGGATGAAAAACTGTTTTTT. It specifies CASSLAPTADEKLFF.

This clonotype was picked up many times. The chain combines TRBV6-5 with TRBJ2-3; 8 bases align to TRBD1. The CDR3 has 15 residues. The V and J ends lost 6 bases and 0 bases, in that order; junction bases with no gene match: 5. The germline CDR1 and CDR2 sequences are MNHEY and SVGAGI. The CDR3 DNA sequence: TGTGCCAGCAGCCTGACAGGGGATAGCACAGATACGCAGTATTTT. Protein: CASSLTGDSTDTQYF.

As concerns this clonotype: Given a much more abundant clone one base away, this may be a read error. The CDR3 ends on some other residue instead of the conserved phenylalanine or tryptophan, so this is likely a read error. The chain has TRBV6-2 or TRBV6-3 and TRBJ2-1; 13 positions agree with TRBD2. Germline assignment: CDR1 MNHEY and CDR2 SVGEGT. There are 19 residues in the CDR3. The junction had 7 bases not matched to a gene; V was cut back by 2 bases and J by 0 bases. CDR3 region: CASSYLTSGGLSSYNEQFS. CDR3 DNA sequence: TGTGCCAGCAGTTACCTGACTAGCGGGGGGCTCAGCTCCTACAATGAGCAGTTCTCC.

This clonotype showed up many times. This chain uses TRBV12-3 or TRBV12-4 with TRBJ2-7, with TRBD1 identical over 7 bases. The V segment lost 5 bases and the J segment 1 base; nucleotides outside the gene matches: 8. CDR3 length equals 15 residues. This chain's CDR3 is CASSATGTVSYEQYF. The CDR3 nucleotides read TGTGCCAGCAGTGCCACCGGGACAGTGTCCTACGAGCAGTACTTC.

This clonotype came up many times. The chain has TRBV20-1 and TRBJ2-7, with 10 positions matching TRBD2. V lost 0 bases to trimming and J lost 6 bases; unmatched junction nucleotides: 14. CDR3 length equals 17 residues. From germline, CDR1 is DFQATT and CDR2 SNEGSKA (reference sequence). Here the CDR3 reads CSARDLSSGSVSSEQYF. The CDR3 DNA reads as TGCAGTGCTAGAGATTTGTCTAGCGGGAGTGTTAGTTCCGAGCAGTACTTC.

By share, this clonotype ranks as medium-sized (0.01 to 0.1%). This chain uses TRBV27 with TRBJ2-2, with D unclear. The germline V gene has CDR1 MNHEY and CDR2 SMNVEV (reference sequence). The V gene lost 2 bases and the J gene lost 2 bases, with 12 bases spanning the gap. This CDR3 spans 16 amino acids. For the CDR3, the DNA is TGTGCCAGCAGTTTAGGGCTACACGCTAACACCGGGGAGCTGTTTTTT. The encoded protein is CASSLGLHANTGELFF.

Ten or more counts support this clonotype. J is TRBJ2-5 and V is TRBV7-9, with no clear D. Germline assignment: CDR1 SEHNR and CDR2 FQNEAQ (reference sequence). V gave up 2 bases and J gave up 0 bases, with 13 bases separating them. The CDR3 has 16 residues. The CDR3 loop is CASSLKGSHNQETQYF. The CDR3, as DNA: TGTGCCAGCAGCTTAAAAGGCTCCCACAACCAAGAGACCCAGTACTTC.

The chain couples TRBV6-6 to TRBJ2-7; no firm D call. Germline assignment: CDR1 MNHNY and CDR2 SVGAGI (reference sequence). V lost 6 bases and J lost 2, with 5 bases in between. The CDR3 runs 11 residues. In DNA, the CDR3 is TGTGCCAGCAGGGACCCCTACGAGCAGTACTTC. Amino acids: CASRDPYEQYF.

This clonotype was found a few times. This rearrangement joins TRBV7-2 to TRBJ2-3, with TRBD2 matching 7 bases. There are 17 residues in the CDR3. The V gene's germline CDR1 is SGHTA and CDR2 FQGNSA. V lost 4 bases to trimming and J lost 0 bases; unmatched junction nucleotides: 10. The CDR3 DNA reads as TGTGCCAGCAGCTATGATAAAGCGGGGAAAAGCACAGATACGCAGTATTTT. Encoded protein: CASSYDKAGKSTDTQYF. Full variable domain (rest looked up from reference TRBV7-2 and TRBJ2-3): GAGVSQSPSNKVTEKGKDVELRCDPISGHTALYWYRQSLGQGLEFLIYFQGNSAPDKSGLPSDRFSAERTGGSVSTLTIQRTQQEDSAVYLCASSYDKAGKSTDTQYFGPGTRLTVL.

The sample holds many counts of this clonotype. The CDR3 spells CASRPMGSNTGELFF. Here the CDR3 DNA reads TGTGCCAGCCGACCAATGGGGTCGAACACCGGGGAGCTGTTTTTT. The V and J genes are TRBV6-1 and TRBJ2-2; no clear D gene. The CDR3 consists of 15 residues. Trimming took off 8 bases at V and 0 bases at J, with 13 bases between the two ends. Germline V gives CDR1 MNHNS, CDR2 SASEGT.

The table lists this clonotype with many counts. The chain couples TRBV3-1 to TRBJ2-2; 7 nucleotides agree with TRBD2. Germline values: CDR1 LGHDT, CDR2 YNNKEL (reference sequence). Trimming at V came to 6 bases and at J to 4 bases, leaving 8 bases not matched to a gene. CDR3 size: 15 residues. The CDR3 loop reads CASREGGVSTGELFF. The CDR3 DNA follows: TGTGCCAGCAGAGAGGGAGGGGTGAGCACCGGGGAGCTGTTTTTT.

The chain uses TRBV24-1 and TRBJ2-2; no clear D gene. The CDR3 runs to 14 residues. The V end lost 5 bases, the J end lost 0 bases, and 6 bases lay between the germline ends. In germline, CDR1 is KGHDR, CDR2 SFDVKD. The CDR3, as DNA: TGTGCCACCAGTGGCAATGCGAACACCGGGGAGCTGTTTTTT. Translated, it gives CATSGNANTGELFF.

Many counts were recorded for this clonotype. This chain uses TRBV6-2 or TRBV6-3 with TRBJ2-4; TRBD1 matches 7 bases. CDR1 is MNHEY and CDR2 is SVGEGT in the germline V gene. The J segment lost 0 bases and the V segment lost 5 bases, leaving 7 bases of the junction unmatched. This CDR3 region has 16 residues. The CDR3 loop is CASSRQGTIAKNIQYF. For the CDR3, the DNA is TGTGCCAGCAGTCGACAGGGTACTATAGCCAAAAACATTCAGTACTTC.

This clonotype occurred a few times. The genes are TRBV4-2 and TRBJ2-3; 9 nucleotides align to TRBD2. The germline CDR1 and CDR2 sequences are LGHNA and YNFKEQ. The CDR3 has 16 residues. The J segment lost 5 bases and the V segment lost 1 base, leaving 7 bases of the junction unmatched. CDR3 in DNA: TGTGCCAGCAGCCAAGGCTATAGCGGGGGAGGAGATACGCAGTATTTT. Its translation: CASSQGYSGGGDTQYF.

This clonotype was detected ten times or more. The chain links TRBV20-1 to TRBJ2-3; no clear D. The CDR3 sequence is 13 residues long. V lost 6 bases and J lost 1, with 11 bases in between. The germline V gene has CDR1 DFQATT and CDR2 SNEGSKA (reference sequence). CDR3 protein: CSAQGPGTDTQYF. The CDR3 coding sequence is TGCAGTGCACAAGGACCCGGCACAGATACGCAGTATTTT.

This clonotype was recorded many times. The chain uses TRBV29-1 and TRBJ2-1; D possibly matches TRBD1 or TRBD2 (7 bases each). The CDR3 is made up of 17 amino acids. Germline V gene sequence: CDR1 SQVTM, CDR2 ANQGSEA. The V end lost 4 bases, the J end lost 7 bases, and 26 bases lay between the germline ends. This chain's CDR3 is CSVGDRRGQGEGNEQFF. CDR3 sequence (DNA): TGCAGCGTTGGCGACCGTAGGGGGCAGGGGGAGGGGAATGAGCAGTTCTTC.

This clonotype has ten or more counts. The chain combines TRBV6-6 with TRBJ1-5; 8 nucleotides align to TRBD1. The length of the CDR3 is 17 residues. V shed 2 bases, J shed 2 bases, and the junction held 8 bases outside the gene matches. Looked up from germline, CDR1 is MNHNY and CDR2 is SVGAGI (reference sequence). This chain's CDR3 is CASSYRRGRDGNQPQHF. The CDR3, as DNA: TGTGCCAGCAGTTACCGCAGGGGGCGCGACGGCAATCAGCCCCAGCATTTT.

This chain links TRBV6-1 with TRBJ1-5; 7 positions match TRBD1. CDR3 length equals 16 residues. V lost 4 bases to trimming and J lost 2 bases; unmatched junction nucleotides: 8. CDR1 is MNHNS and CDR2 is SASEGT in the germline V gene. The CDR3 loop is CASSAIQGMGNQPQHF. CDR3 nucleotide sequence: TGTGCCAGCAGTGCAATACAGGGGATGGGCAATCAGCCCCAGCATTTT.

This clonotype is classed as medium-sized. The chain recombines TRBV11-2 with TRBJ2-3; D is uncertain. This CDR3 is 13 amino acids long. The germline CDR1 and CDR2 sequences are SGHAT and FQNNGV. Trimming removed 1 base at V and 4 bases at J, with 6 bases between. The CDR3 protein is CASSLAVADTQYF. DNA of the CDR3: TGTGCCAGCAGCTTAGCGGTAGCAGATACGCAGTATTTT.

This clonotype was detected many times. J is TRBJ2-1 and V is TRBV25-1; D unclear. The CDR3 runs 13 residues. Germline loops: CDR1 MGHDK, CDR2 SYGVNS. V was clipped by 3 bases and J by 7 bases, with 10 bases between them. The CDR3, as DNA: TGTGCCAGCAGTGACCCAGCGCGGAATGAGCAGTTCTTC. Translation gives CASSDPARNEQFF.

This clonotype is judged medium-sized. The CDR3 sequence: CASSLTPDTQYF. CDR3 nucleotides: TGTGCCAGCAGCTTAACCCCAGATACGCAGTATTTT. The V and J genes are TRBV5-5 and TRBJ2-3; no clear D. The germline V gene has CDR1 SGHKS and CDR2 YYEKEE (reference sequence). CDR3 size: 12 residues. V gave up 2 bases and J gave up 4 bases, with 5 bases separating them.

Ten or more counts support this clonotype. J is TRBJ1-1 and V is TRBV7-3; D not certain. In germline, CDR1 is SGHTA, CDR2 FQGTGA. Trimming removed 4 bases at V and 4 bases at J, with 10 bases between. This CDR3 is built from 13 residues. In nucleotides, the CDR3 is TGTGCCAGCAGCTCCTACTTTGGCACTGAAGCTTTCTTT. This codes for CASSSYFGTEAFF.

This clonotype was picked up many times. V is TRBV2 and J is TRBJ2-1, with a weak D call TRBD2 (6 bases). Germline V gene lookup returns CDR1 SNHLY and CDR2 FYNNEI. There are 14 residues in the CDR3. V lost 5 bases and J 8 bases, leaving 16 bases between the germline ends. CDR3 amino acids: CASSHGGSVDEQFF. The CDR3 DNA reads TGTGCCAGCAGTCACGGGGGATCTGTCGATGAGCAGTTCTTC.

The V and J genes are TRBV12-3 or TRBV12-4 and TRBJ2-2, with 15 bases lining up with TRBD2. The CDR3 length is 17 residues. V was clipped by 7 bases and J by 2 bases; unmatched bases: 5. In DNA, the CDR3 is TGTGCCAGCACCCGGACTAGCGGGGGGGCAAACACCGGGGAGCTGTTTTTT. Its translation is CASTRTSGGANTGELFF.